This T cell receptor beta chain was retrieved from a study of T cell changes during pregnancy in multiple sclerosis. Germline V gene lookup returns CDR1 SGHDT and CDR2 YYEEEE. Trimming left V 4 bases short and J 1 base short, with 9 bases between. This CDR3 spans 13 amino acids. TCRdb's copy holds only in-frame clones and misses some; the assay was immunoSEQ multiplex PCR. This sample has over 25,000 clones, with about nine tenths found just once. The chain links TRBV5-6 to TRBJ2-7, with a weak D call TRBD1 (6 bases). This sequence originates from a female donor in good health, enrolled as a control in a pregnancy study. The sequencing here drew on CD8+ T cells from peripheral blood mononuclear cells, taken in the second trimester of pregnancy. The CDR3 region is CASSLQGSYEQYF. Here the CDR3 DNA reads TGTGCCAGCAGCCTACAGGGTTCCTACGAGCAGTACTTC.